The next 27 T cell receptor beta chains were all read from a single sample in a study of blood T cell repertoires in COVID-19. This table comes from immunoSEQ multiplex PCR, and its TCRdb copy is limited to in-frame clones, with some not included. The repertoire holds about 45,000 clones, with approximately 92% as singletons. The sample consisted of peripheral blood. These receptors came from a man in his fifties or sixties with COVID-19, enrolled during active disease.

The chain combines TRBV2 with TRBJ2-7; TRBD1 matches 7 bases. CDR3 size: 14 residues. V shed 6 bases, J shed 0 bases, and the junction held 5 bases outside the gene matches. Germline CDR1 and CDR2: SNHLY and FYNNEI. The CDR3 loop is CASSQGTASYEQYF. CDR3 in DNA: TGTGCCAGCAGCCAAGGGACAGCCTCCTACGAGCAGTACTTC.

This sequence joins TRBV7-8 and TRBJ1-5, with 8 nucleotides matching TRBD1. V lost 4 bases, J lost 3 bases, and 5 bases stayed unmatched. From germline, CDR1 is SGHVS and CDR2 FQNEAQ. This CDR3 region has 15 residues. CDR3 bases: TGTGCCAGCAGCTCTACAGGGGGATTCAATCAGCCCCAGCATTTT. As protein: CASSSTGGFNQPQHF.

The DNA for the CDR3 is TGTGCCAGCAGGGCAGCGGAGAGCTACGAGCAGTACTTC. This codes for CASRAAESYEQYF. The chain carries TRBV11-2 and TRBJ2-7, with D perhaps matching TRBD2 (5 bases). The V end lost 6 bases, the J end lost 3 bases, and 12 bases lay between the germline ends. Germline CDR1 SGHAT, CDR2 FQNNGV. This CDR3 comprises 13 residues.

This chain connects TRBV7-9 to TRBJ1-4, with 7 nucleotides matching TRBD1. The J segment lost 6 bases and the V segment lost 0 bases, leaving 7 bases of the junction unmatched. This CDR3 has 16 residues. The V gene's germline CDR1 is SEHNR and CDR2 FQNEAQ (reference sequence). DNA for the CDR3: TGTGCCAGCAGCTTAGCGGATGGGACAGTGGATGAAAAACTGTTTTTT. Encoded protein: CASSLADGTVDEKLFF.

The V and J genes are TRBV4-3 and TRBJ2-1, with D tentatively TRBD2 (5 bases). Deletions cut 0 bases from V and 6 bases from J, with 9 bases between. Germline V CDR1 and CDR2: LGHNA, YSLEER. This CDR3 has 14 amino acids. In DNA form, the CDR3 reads TGCGCCAGCAGCCAAGATTTTACTAGCAATGAGCAGTTCTTC. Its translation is CASSQDFTSNEQFF.

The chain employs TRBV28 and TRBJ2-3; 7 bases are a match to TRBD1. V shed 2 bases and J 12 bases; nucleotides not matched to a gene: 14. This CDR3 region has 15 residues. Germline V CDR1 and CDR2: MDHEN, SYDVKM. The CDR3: CASSLIERGRPEQYF. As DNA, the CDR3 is TGTGCCAGCAGTTTAATCGAGAGGGGGCGGCCTGAACAGTATTTT.

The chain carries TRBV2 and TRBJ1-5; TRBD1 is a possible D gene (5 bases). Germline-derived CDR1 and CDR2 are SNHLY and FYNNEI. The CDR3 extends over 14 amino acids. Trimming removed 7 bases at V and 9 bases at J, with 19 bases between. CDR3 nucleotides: TGTGCCAGCACAGGAGGGACCCCCCAGATGCCCCAGCATTTT. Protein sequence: CASTGGTPQMPQHF. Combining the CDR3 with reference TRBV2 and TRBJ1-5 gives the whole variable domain EPEVTQTPSHQVTQMGQEVILRCVPISNHLYFYWYRQILGQKVEFLVSFYNNEISEKSEIFDDQFSVERPDGSNFTLKIRSTKLEDSAMYFCASTGGTPQMPQHFGDGTRLSIL.

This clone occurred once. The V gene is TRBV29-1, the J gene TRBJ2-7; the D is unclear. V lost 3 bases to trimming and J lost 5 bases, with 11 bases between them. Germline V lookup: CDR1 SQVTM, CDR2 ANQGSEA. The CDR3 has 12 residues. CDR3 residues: CSVDDQANEQYF. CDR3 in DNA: TGCAGCGTTGACGATCAGGCTAACGAGCAGTACTTC.

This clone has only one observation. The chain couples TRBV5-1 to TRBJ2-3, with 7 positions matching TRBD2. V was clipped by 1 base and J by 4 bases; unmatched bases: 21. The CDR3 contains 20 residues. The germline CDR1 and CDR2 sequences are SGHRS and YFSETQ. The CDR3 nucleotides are TGCGCCAGCAGCTTGATGATGGGGGGGTTGGCGGGAATGCTCGCAGATACGCAGTATTTT. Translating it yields CASSLMMGGLAGMLADTQYF.

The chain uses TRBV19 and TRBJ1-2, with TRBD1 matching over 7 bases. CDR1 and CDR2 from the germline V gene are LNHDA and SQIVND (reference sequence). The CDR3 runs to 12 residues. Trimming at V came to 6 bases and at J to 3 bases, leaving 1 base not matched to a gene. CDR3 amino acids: CASRDRHYGYTF. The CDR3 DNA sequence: TGTGCCAGTAGGGACAGGCACTATGGCTACACCTTC. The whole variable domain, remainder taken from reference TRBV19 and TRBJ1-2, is DGGITQSPKYLFRKEGQNVTLSCEQNLNHDAMYWYRQDPGQGLRLIYYSQIVNDFQKGDIAEGYSVSREKKESFPLTVTSAQKNPTAFYLCASRDRHYGYTFGSGTRLTVV.

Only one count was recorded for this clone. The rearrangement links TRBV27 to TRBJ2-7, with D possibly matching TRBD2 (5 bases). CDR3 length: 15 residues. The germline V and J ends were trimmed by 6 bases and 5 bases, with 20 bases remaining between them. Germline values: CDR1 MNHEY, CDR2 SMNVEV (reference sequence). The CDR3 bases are TGTGCCAGCAGACAAACACCAGGAGGAGCGGACGAGCAGTACTTC. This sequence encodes CASRQTPGGADEQYF.

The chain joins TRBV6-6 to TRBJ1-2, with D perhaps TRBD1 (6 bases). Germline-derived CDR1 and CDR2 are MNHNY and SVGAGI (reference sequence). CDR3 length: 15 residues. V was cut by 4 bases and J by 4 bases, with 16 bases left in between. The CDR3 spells CASSFYRVGGYGYTF. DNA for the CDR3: TGTGCCAGCAGTTTCTACAGGGTAGGCGGCTATGGCTACACCTTC.

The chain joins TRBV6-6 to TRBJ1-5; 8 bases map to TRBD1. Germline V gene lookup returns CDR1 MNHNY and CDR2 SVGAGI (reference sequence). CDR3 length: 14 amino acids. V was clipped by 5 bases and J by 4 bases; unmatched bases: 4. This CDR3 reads CASSRTGMNQPQHF. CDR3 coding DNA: TGTGCCAGCAGTCGGACAGGGATGAATCAGCCCCAGCATTTT.

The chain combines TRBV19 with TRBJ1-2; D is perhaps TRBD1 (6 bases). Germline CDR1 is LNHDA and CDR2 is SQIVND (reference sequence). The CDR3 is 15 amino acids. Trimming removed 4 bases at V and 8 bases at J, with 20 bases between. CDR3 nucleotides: TGTGCCAGTAGTAGCAAAAACAGGGTCCGGGACGGCTACACCTTC. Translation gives CASSSKNRVRDGYTF.

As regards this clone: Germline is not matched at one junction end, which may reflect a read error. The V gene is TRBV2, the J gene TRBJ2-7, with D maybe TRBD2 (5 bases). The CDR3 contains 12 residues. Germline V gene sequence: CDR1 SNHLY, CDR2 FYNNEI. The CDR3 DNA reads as TGTGCCAGCAGAAAGGTCGCTGGACTGAGGAGATTC. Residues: CASRKVAGLRRF. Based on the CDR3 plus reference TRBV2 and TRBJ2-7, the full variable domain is EPEVTQTPSHQVTQMGQEVILRCVPISNHLYFYWYRQILGQKVEFLVSFYNNEISEKSEIFDDQFSVERPDGSNFTLKIRSTKLEDSAMYFCASRKVAGLRRFGPGTRLTVT.

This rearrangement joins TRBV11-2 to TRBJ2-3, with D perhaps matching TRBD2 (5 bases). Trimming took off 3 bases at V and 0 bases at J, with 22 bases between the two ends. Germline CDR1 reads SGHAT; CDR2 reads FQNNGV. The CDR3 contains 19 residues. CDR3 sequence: CASSFRDFDFFRSTDTQYF. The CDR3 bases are TGTGCCAGCAGCTTCCGGGATTTCGACTTCTTTCGGAGCACAGATACGCAGTATTTT.

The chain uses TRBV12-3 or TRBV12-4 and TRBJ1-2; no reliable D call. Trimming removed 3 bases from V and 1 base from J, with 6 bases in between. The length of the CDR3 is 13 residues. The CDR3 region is CASSFLLNYGYTF. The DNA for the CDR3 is TGTGCCAGCAGTTTTCTTCTTAACTATGGCTACACCTTC.

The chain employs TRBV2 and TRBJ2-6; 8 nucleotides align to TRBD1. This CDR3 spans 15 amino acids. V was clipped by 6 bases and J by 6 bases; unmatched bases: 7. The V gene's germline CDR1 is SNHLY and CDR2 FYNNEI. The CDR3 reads CASRAGGVKANVLTF. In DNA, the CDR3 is TGTGCCAGCAGGGCAGGGGGCGTCAAGGCCAACGTCCTGACTTTC.

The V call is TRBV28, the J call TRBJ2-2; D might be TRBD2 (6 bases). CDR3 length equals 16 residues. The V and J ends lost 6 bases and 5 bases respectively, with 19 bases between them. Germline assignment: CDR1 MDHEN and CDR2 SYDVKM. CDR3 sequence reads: CASSSWSRRETGELFF. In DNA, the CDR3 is TGTGCCAGCAGCTCCTGGTCCAGGAGGGAGACCGGGGAGCTGTTTTTT.

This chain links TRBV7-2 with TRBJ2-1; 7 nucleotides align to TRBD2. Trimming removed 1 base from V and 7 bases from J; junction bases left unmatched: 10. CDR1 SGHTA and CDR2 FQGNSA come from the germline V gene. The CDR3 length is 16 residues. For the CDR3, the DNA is TGTGCCAGCAGCTTAGAGTTTCGTAGCGGGTGGAATGAGCAGTTCTTC. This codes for CASSLEFRSGWNEQFF.

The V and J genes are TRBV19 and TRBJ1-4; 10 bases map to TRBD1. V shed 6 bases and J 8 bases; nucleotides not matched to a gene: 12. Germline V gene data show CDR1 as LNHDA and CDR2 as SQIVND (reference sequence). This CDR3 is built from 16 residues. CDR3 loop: CASREGPTGGLEKLFF. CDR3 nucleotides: TGTGCCAGTAGGGAAGGCCCGACAGGGGGCTTGGAAAAACTGTTTTTT.

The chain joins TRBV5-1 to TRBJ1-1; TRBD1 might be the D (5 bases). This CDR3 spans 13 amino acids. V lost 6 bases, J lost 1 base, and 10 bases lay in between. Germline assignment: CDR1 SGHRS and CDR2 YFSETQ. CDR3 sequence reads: CASKDQGNTEAFF. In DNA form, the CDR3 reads TGCGCCAGCAAAGATCAGGGGAACACTGAAGCTTTCTTT.

CDR3 DNA sequence: TGTGCCAGCAGCCAAGAGACGGGACTCACAGATACGCAGTATTTT. Protein sequence: CASSQETGLTDTQYF. The genes are TRBV3-1 (or the pseudogene TRBV3-2) and TRBJ2-3, with a possible D match to TRBD2 (6 bases). This CDR3 is 15 amino acids long. Germline V gene lookup returns CDR1 LGHDT and CDR2 YNNKEL (reference sequence). Trimming stripped 0 bases from V and 2 bases from J, with 9 bases between.

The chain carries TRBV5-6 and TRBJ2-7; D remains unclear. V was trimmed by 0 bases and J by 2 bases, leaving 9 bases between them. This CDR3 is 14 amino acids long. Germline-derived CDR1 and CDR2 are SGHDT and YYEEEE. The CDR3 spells CASSLDGLTYEQYF. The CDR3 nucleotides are TGTGCCAGCAGCTTGGACGGGTTAACCTACGAGCAGTACTTC.

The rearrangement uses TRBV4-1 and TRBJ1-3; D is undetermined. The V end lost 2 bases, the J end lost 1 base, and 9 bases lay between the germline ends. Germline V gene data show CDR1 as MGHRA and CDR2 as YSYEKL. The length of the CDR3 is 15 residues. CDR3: CASSQPLSSGNTIYF. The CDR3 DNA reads TGCGCCAGCAGCCAACCCCTGTCGTCTGGAAACACCATATATTTT.

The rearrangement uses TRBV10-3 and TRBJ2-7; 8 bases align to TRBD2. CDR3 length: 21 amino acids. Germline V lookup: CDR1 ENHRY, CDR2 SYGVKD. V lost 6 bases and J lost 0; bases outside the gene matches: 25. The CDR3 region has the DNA TGTGCCATCAGGCCCTCGGGGTCCGTGGTAGCGGGACTCCACCTCTCCTACGAGCAGTACTTC. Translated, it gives CAIRPSGSVVAGLHLSYEQYF.

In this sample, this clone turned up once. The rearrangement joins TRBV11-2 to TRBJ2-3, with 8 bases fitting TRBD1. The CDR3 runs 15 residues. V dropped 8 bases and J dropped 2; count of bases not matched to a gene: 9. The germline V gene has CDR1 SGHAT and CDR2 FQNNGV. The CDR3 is CASRPRDRPTDTQYF. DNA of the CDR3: TGTGCCAGCCGCCCCCGGGACAGGCCCACAGATACGCAGTATTTT.